This TCR beta chain was recovered during a study of CD8+ T cells in alopecia areata. Investigators isolated RNA and reverse transcribed it into cDNA to act as the sequencing template. Libraries were prepared by immunoSEQ multiplex PCR; TCRdb keeps only in-frame clonotypes and omits some of them. The sample has about 140,000 clones, approximately 51% seen once. Individuals with alopecia areata gave both lesional scalp punch biopsies and peripheral blood for collection. The germline V gene encodes CDR1 SGHRS and CDR2 YFSETQ. Trimming stripped 0 bases from V and 3 bases from J, with 7 bases between. This CDR3 region has 14 residues. Study results and limitations: Clonality in lesional scalp, especially alopecia totalis/universalis, exceeded that of normal scalp. Scalp sample data also include resident alphabeta T cells from normal skin.

This clone was picked up one time. Its cognate antigen is unknown. The sample consisted of CD4+ T cells sorted from blood, taken at week 0. V and J are TRBV5-1 and TRBJ1-5; D is ambiguous. This receptor was identified in a human donor with alopecia areata. This CDR3 reads CASSLEGINQPQHF. In DNA form, the CDR3 reads TGCGCCAGCAGCTTGGAAGGGATCAATCAGCCCCAGCATTTT.